This TCR beta chain was profiled in a study of cytomegalovirus exposure and HLA in healthy donors. As to this clone: Its antigen remains unidentified.

This CDR3 is 15 amino acids long. Germline V lookup: CDR1 LGHNA, CDR2 YSLEER. The ends were cut back, 4 bases at V and 2 bases at J, with 15 bases in the middle. Regarding the study as a whole: The study labeled around 160 TCR beta chains cytomegalovirus-associated.

Donors consisted of healthy bone marrow donors. PCR amplification relied on 60 Vbeta primers (plus 13 Jbeta primers). Only in-frame clones appear in the TCRdb table, and some are missing; sequencing was by immunoSEQ multiplex PCR. Found here are about 140,000 clones, around 57% of them singletons; the top ten hold around 1.8%. The clonotype was recovered from a male donor in good health and CMV-seronegative. The chain carries TRBV4-3 and TRBJ2-7; tentative D call: TRBD2 (6 bases). The sequenced sample consisted of PBMCs. The CDR3 bases are TGCGCCAGCAGCCCCTCCAGCGGGTGGGCCTACGAGCAGTACTTC. Translation gives CASSPSSGWAYEQYF.